The TCR beta chain described here comes from a study of blood T cell repertoires in COVID-19. Whole-study context: Samples came from the United States, Italy and Spain, spanning acute and convalescent COVID-19. PBMCs, B-cell-depleted T cells, or T cells provided the cDNA or gDNA that made up the material.

In the original analysis: Quantification of nucleated cells was approximated via reference gene primer amplification. Sequenced by immunoSEQ multiplex PCR; TCRdb stores in-frame clones only, minus some. V, J and clone size were drawn from that table, and D and trimming were deduced from the DNA. The data contain about 170,000 clones, around four fifths of them singletons. Unmatched junction bases numbered 10, after V lost 2 bases and J lost 7 bases. Germline assignment: CDR1 MDHEN and CDR2 SYDVKM. The CDR3 covers 17 residues. This receptor was obtained from a man between 40 and 49 years old who had recovered from COVID-19. The sample comprised peripheral blood. V usage is TRBV28 and J usage is TRBJ1-6; 8 bases fit TRBD1. CDR3 bases: TGTGCCAGCAGTTTAACCTCTGGGACAGGTGGGAATTCACCCCTCCACTTT. Its translation is CASSLTSGTGGNSPLHF.